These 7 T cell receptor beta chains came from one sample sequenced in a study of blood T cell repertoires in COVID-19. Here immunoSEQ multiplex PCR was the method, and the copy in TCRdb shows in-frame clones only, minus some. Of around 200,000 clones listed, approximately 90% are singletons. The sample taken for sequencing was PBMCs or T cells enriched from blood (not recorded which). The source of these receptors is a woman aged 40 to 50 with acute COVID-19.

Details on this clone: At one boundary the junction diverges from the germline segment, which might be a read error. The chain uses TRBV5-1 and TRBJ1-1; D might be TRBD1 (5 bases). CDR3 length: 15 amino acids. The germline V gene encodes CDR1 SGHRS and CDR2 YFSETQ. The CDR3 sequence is CASSLFDRGNPEAFF. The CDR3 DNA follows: TGCGCCAGCAGCTTGTTTGATCGGGGGAACCCTGAAGCTTTCTTT.

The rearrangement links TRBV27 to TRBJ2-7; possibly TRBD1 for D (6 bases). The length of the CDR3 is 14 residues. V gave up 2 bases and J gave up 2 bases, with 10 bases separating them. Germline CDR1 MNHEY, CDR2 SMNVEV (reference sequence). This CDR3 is CASSLKGEAYEQYF. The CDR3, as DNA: TGTGCCAGCAGTTTAAAGGGGGAAGCCTACGAGCAGTACTTC.

Written as DNA, the CDR3 is TGTGCCACCGAAACTGGGGGGTCACCCCTCCACTTT. Residues: CATETGGSPLHF. This sequence joins TRBV2 and TRBJ1-6; D may be TRBD1 (5 bases). Germline V lookup: CDR1 SNHLY, CDR2 FYNNEI. V lost 10 bases and J 10 bases, leaving 14 bases between the germline ends. This CDR3 comprises 12 residues. Looking up the rest from reference TRBV2 and TRBJ1-6 gives the full variable domain: EPEVTQTPSHQVTQMGQEVILRCVPISNHLYFYWYRQILGQKVEFLVSFYNNEISEKSEIFDDQFSVERPDGSNFTLKIRSTKLEDSAMYFCATETGGSPLHFGNGTRLTVT.

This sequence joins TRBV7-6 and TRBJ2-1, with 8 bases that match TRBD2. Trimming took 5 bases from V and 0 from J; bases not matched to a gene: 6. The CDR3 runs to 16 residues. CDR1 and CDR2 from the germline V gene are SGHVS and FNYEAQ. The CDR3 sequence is CASSRPGGASYNEQFF. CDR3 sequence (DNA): TGTGCCAGCAGCCGCCCCGGGGGGGCCTCCTACAATGAGCAGTTCTTC.

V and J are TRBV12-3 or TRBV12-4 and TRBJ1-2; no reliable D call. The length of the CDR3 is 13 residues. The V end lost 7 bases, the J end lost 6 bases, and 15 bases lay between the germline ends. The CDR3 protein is CASTKTRGHGYTF. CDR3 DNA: TGTGCCAGCACTAAAACTCGTGGTCATGGCTACACCTTC.

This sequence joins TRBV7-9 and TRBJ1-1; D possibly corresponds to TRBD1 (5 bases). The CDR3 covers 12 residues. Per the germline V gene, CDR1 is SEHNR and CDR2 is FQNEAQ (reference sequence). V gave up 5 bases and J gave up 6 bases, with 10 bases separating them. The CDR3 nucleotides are TGTGCCAGCAGCCCCGACAGACCTGAAGCTTTCTTT. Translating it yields CASSPDRPEAFF.

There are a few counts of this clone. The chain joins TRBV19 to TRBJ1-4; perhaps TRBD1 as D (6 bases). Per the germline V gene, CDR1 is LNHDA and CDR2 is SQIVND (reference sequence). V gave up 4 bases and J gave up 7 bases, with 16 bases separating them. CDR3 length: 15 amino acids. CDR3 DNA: TGTGCCAGTAGTACCAGCTTTGTAGGGGGTGAAAAACTGTTTTTT. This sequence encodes CASSTSFVGGEKLFF.